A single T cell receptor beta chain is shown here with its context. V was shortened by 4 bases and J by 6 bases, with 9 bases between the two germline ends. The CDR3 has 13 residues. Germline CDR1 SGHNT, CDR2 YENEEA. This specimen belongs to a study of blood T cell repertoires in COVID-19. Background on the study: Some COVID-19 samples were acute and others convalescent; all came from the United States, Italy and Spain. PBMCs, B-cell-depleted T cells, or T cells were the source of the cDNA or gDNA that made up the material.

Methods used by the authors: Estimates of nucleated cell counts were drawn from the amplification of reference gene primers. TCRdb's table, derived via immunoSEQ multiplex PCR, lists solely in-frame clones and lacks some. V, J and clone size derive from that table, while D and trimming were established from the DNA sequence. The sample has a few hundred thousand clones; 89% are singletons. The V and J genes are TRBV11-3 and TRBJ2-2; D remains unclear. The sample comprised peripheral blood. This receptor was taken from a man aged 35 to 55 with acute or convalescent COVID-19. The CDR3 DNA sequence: TGTGCCAGCAGCTCCTCCAGTGCCGGGGAGCTGTTTTTT. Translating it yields CASSSSSAGELFF.